The clone carrying this TCR beta chain showed up many times. No antigen is known for it. This sample stems from a study of blood T cells in healthy people across ages. Every donor provided roughly 9.1 milliliters of peripheral blood. Study-level points and caveats: Researchers said unsorted PBMCs prevented a conclusive naive versus antigen-experienced comparison. Higher naive T cell percentage went strongly together with higher TCR beta diversity.

Germline V CDR1 and CDR2: PRHDT, FYEKMQ (reference sequence). There are 12 residues in the CDR3. V was pared by 4 bases and J by 7 bases, with 3 bases of the junction left unmatched. Primed by a sample-barcoded 5' primer and a J-beta primer mix, a second PCR proceeded for about 7 to 11 cycles. At least 2.5 million CDR3-containing paired-end reads were obtained per sample. Via MiXCR, TCRdb re-called the 5' RACE reads, giving one row per CDR3 protein. The sample shows some 860,000 distinct CDR3 sequences, roughly 56% of them seen only once. The chain is built from TRBV13 and TRBJ1-1; 7 bases agree with TRBD1. This receptor was obtained from a man in his forties in good health. Sequences were obtained from blood. The CDR3, as DNA: TGTGCCAGCAGCTCCCGGACAGGTGAAGCTTTCTTT. Protein product: CASSSRTGEAFF.